This TCR beta chain was recorded in a study of Graves' ophthalmopathy and Graves' hyperthyroidism. Study as a whole: Specimen type is peripheral blood, obtained at initial diagnosis before any treatment.

Germline V lookup: CDR1 SGHTA, CDR2 FQGNSA. This CDR3 spans 13 amino acids. Using RNA transcripts, the TCR beta CDR3 regions were amplified. Scientists carried out first-round RT-PCR using HTBI primers and then a second-round multiplex PCR. MiXCR, applied by TCRdb to the multiplex PCR reads, yields one record per CDR3 protein. Of 620,000 or so distinct CDR3 sequences listed, approximately 21% are singletons. About this clonotype: The junction shows a germline mismatch at one end, possibly a read error.

This sequence originates from a woman aged 18-29 years with stable Graves' hyperthyroidism. Some clones in this sample may be carry-over from other donors' samples. Specimen: peripheral blood. The chain links TRBV7-2 to TRBJ2-5, with unresolved D. The CDR3 sequence: CASSLANPPTSHF. In DNA form, the CDR3 reads TGTGCCAGCAGCTTAGCGAACCCCCCCACGTCGCACTTC.